Shown below are 17 T cell receptor beta chains from a single sample sequenced in a study of blood T cell repertoires in COVID-19. Method: immunoSEQ multiplex PCR; TCRdb's copy keeps in-frame clones and lacks some. The sample carries approximately 200,000 clones, 80% to 85% recorded once. Sequencing was performed on PBMCs or T cells enriched from blood (not recorded which). These receptors came from a man in his forties who had recovered from COVID-19.

In its sample, this clone was seen once. The chain joins TRBV7-9 to TRBJ1-2; 9 nucleotides line up with TRBD1. The J segment lost 4 bases and the V segment lost 1 base, leaving 4 bases of the junction unmatched. The CDR3 loop spans 15 amino acids. Per the germline V gene, CDR1 is SEHNR and CDR2 is FQNEAQ (reference sequence). DNA of the CDR3: TGTGCCAGCAGCTTAGGAGGGACAGGGACCTATGGCTACACCTTC. This encodes CASSLGGTGTYGYTF.

CDR3 bases: TGTGCCAGCAGACTCGGGACACTTGTCTACACTGAAGCTTTCTTT. It is translated as CASRLGTLVYTEAFF. J is TRBJ1-1 and V is TRBV28; D is perhaps TRBD1 (6 bases). The ends were cut back, 6 bases at V and 3 bases at J, with 17 bases in the middle. The V gene's germline CDR1 is MDHEN and CDR2 SYDVKM. This CDR3 region has 15 residues.

This chain connects TRBV19 to TRBJ1-5, with 7 bases fitting TRBD1. The length of the CDR3 is 14 residues. The germline gives CDR1 LNHDA, CDR2 SQIVND (reference sequence). V lost 8 bases to trimming and J lost 1 base; unmatched junction nucleotides: 5. The CDR3 protein is CASHRGWSNQPQHF. The CDR3 DNA reads as TGTGCCAGTCACAGGGGCTGGAGCAATCAGCCCCAGCATTTT.

The rearrangement uses TRBV10-3 and TRBJ2-2; TRBD1 matches 10 bases. The junction had 7 bases not matched to a gene; V was cut back by 3 bases and J by 6 bases. The CDR3 is made up of 16 amino acids. From germline, CDR1 is ENHRY and CDR2 SYGVKD. The CDR3 protein is CAISESGTGDAGELFF. The DNA of the CDR3 is TGTGCCATCAGTGAATCGGGGACAGGGGACGCCGGGGAGCTGTTTTTT.

This sequence joins TRBV11-1 and TRBJ2-3, with D maybe TRBD1 (5 bases). The CDR3 sequence is 15 residues long. CDR1 is SGHAT, CDR2 FQDESV, per germline (reference sequence). Trimming shortened V by 2 bases and J by 1 base, and 10 bases separated the two germline ends. The CDR3: CASSLRARGTDTQYF. The CDR3, as DNA: TGTGCCAGCAGCTTAAGGGCCAGGGGCACAGATACGCAGTATTTT. Full variable domain (rest looked up from reference TRBV11-1 and TRBJ2-3): EAEVAQSPRYKITEKSQAVAFWCDPISGHATLYWYRQILGQGPELLVQFQDESVVDDSQLPKDRFSAERLKGVDSTLKIQPAELGDSAMYLCASSLRARGTDTQYFGPGTRLTVL.

The rearrangement links TRBV5-1 to TRBJ2-1, with 13 bases fitting TRBD2. The germline V gene encodes CDR1 SGHRS and CDR2 YFSETQ. The CDR3 loop spans 18 amino acids. V dropped 0 bases and J dropped 1; count of bases not matched to a gene: 4. The CDR3 reads CASSLEWTSGGSYNEQFF. For the CDR3, the DNA is TGCGCCAGCAGCTTGGAATGGACTAGCGGGGGTTCCTACAATGAGCAGTTCTTC.

The chain has TRBV7-2 and TRBJ1-4, with TRBD1 identical over 7 bases. The ends lost 0 bases at V and 5 bases at J; junction bases unmatched: 6. This CDR3 region has 16 residues. Looked up from germline, CDR1 is SGHTA and CDR2 is FQGNSA. Here the CDR3 DNA reads TGTGCCAGCAGCTTAGCGCCGCCAGGGGGAAATGAAAAACTGTTTTTT. This translates into CASSLAPPGGNEKLFF.

The chain links TRBV4-1 to TRBJ1-5; perhaps TRBD1 as D (6 bases). In germline, CDR1 is MGHRA, CDR2 YSYEKL. Trimming removed 4 bases from V and 7 bases from J, with 20 bases in between. This CDR3 is built from 16 residues. This CDR3 reads CASSPQPEQGGQPQHF. The CDR3 nucleotides are TGCGCCAGCAGCCCCCAACCGGAACAGGGTGGACAGCCCCAGCATTTT.

V usage is TRBV7-9 and J usage is TRBJ2-2; TRBD1 agrees at 8 bases. CDR3 length: 19 residues. Germline CDR1 SEHNR, CDR2 FQNEAQ (reference sequence). Trimming removed 1 base from V and 5 bases from J; junction bases left unmatched: 15. Here the CDR3 reads CASSLVNSYRQGMTGELFF. The CDR3 nucleotides are TGTGCCAGCAGCTTAGTGAACTCCTATCGACAGGGGATGACCGGGGAGCTGTTTTTT.

The chain joins TRBV7-2 to TRBJ1-6; TRBD1 aligns across 10 bases. Germline CDR1 is SGHTA and CDR2 is FQGNSA. The CDR3 spans 16 residues. The ends lost 5 bases at V and 6 bases at J; junction bases unmatched: 7. CDR3 amino acids: CASSLDRGRGNSPLHF. In DNA, the CDR3 is TGTGCCAGCAGCCTAGACAGGGGGCGAGGTAATTCACCCCTCCACTTT.

This chain connects TRBV3-1 (or the pseudogene TRBV3-2) to TRBJ1-2; TRBD1 aligns across 9 bases. J was trimmed by 8 bases and V by 0 bases; bases with no gene match: 10. The CDR3 length is 16 residues. Germline values: CDR1 LGHDT, CDR2 YNNKEL (reference sequence). The CDR3 DNA reads TGTGCCAGCAGCCAAGAAGGGACAGGGTGGACGGGAGGCTACACCTTC. Protein product: CASSQEGTGWTGGYTF.

V gene TRBV19 combines with J gene TRBJ1-6; TRBD1 matches 7 bases. This CDR3 has 12 residues. V dropped 9 bases and J dropped 14; count of bases not matched to a gene: 10. CDR1 and CDR2 from the germline V gene are LNHDA and SQIVND (reference sequence). CDR3: CASRDPGGSLHF. The CDR3 DNA reads TGTGCCAGCCGCGATCCAGGGGGATCCCTCCACTTT.

The V gene is TRBV5-8, the J gene TRBJ1-2, with D possibly TRBD1 on 6 matching bases. There are 15 residues in the CDR3. Germline-derived CDR1 and CDR2 are SGHTS and YDEGEE. Trimming removed 2 bases from V and 4 bases from J, with 15 bases in between. CDR3 coding DNA: TGTGCCAGCAGCTTTCAACAGGGCTCCATCTATGGCTACACCTTC. Translating gives CASSFQQGSIYGYTF. The variable domain in full, with the rest retrieved from reference TRBV5-8 and TRBJ1-2, is EAGVTQSPTHLIKTRGQQATLRCSPISGHTSVYWYQQALGLGLQFLLWYDEGEERNRGNFPPRFSGRQFPNYSSELNVNALELEDSALYLCASSFQQGSIYGYTFGSGTRLTVV.

The chain combines TRBV29-1 with TRBJ1-2; D not resolved. Trimming removed 5 bases from V and 0 bases from J, with 7 bases in between. Germline V lookup: CDR1 SQVTM, CDR2 ANQGSEA. This CDR3 region has 12 residues. This chain's CDR3 is CSVPGANYGYTF. The CDR3 DNA sequence: TGCAGCGTTCCGGGTGCTAACTATGGCTACACCTTC.

The chain employs TRBV3-1 (or the pseudogene TRBV3-2) and TRBJ2-7; D perhaps matches TRBD1 (5 bases). Germline CDR1 and CDR2: LGHDT and YNNKEL (reference sequence). The CDR3 spans 15 residues. Deletions cut 0 bases from V and 5 bases from J, with 14 bases between. CDR3 in amino acids: CASSQEGPGWNEQYF. The CDR3 coding sequence is TGTGCCAGCAGCCAAGAGGGGCCAGGGTGGAACGAGCAGTACTTC.

The genes are TRBV6-5 and TRBJ1-6; D not resolved. V was shortened by 2 bases and J by 8 bases, with 10 bases between the two germline ends. Germline-derived CDR1 and CDR2 are MNHEY and SVGAGI. This CDR3 contains 14 residues. The CDR3 here is CASSYGQGYSPLHF. The CDR3 nucleotides read TGTGCCAGCAGTTACGGGCAAGGTTATTCACCCCTCCACTTT.

The genes are TRBV6-5 and TRBJ1-4; 10 bases agree with TRBD1. Trimming cost V 11 bases and J 4 bases; bases outside gene matches: 10. The germline V gene has CDR1 MNHEY and CDR2 SVGAGI. The CDR3 totals 15 residues. The CDR3 bases are TGTGCCGGCGCCCCGGGACAGGGGTTTAATGAAAAACTGTTTTTT. This codes for CAGAPGQGFNEKLFF.